Included here is one T cell receptor (beta chain) sequence, with context. Which antigen it targets is not known. Base quality data are lacking; no much larger clone is found one base away. This sample is drawn from a study of blood T cell repertoires in COVID-19 (dated by TCRdb to 2018 to 2020). With respect to the entire study: Samples from collaborators originated in the United States, Italy and Spain and spanned both the acute and convalescent phases of COVID-19. The prospective study material was composed of cDNA or gDNA derived from T cells, B-cell-depleted T cells, or PBMCs. The repertoires were released in a freely available public database meant as a resource for research on the immune response to SARS-CoV-2. Nearly every sample came with metadata listing a de-identified subject ID, COVID-19 status, age in years and sex. HLA class I and class II types, where available, came from metadata supplied by the sample provider rather than from assay-based typing. Subjects who had been exposed to COVID-19, were actively infected with it, or had recovered from it provided the deeply sampled blood TCRbeta repertoires that made up the dataset. Samples were obtained from the ongoing ImmuneRACE study (first 160 participants) and from about 1,300 subjects provided by 6 global collaborators.

Summary of the overall study and its limitations: How much clinical and demographic metadata was included differed by source and by participant, and the metadata was provided uncurated.

Trimming at the junction amounts to 3 bases on V and 1 base on J, and the germline ends lie 15 bases apart. The CDR3 runs 16 amino acids, cysteine and phenylalanine included. Only CDR3 DNA is held: 48 bases, read in frame from base 1. The germline V gene specifies SGHTA as CDR1 and FQGNSA as CDR2. TCRbeta CDR3 regions were amplified from genomic DNA using the immunoSEQ Assay, a bias-controlled multiplex PCR. Concerning the study's data processing: The number of nucleated cells in each sample was estimated by amplification of reference gene primers within the assay. To quantify the absolute abundance of each unique TCRbeta CDR3 rearrangement, sequence reads were collapsed and filtered. For each sample, productive Simpson clonality was calculated as the square root of Simpson's diversity index across productive rearrangements. The table comes from immuneACCESS by way of TCRdb, which keeps in-frame sequences with V and J called. Part of the clones is missing from these tables; in studies checked, under half for an unresolved V gene and the rest for unknown reasons. V, J and clone size derive from that table, while D and trimming were established from the DNA sequence. The sample includes fewer than 400,000 clones, with approximately 81% observed a single time. 1.5% to 2% of the sample is taken by the ten largest.

In the prospective study, participants were about 18 to 90 years old, resided in about two dozen geographic areas of the United States, and were enrolled through a virtual design. Cohort assignment in the prospective study relied on participant-reported clinical history from a screening survey and a study questionnaire. Exposed participants were defined as having been in contact with someone with a PCR-confirmed or clinician-diagnosed COVID-19 case within 2 weeks of study entry. Mobile phlebotomists in the prospective study collected whole blood, serum and a nasopharyngeal or oropharyngeal swab from every participant. Over a roughly 2-month period, participants in the prospective study had the option of providing additional blood draws and questionnaires. Before DNA extraction, prospective study blood samples were shipped either frozen or at room temperature.

Recombination linked TRBV7-2 to TRBJ1-1; D gene: possibly TRBD1, on 6 matching bases. The sequenced sample was PBMCs or T cells enriched from blood (not recorded which). This receptor was obtained from a woman younger than 45 who had been exposed to COVID-19. The base sequence is TGTGCCAGCAGCTTCCAGGGGATGGGTAGGAACACTGAAGCTTTCTTT. This sequence encodes CASSFQGMGRNTEAFF.